This record concerns one TCR beta chain sequence. Its antigen is undetermined. Primers: 60 Vbeta forward and 13 Jbeta reverse. Sequenced by immunoSEQ multiplex PCR; TCRdb stores in-frame clones only, minus some. The sample records about 140,000 clones, approximately 84% being singletons. Unrecorded immune exposures were likely, despite nominal health at sampling. The data were taken from a study of cytomegalovirus exposure and HLA in healthy donors. Overall study findings and caveats: Further analysis, carried out later, found HLA-associated TCR beta chains more clonally expanded than equally common other chains.

CDR1 and CDR2 from the germline V gene are SGHDN and FVKESK. The CDR3 totals 21 residues. After removal of 1 base from V and 1 base from J, the junction contained 16 bases not matched to a gene. Material for sequencing was PBMCs. V usage is TRBV14 and J usage is TRBJ2-1; 10 bases fit TRBD2. This receptor was taken from a man between 25 and 39 years old in good health and CMV-seropositive. CDR3 in amino acids: CASSQATGVAGGHPSYNEQFF. DNA for the CDR3: TGTGCCAGCAGCCAAGCAACGGGGGTAGCGGGAGGCCACCCTTCCTACAATGAGCAGTTCTTC.